This is a list of T cell receptor beta chains from one sample in a study of cytomegalovirus exposure and HLA in healthy donors. Clones were sequenced by immunoSEQ multiplex PCR, and TCRdb holds only the in-frame ones, with some missing. The sample shows 150,000 to 200,000 clones, around 79% of them seen only once. The specimen was PBMCs. All receptors come from a woman between 50 and 59 years old in good health and CMV-seronegative. The CDR3 runs from the conserved cysteine through the conserved F or W. The D gene is left open where the match is weak. Expanded clones are given a class, and other clones once, few, many or no size at all.

cdr3_aa: CASSPPGQATAEAFF
cdr3_nt: TGTGCCAGCAGCCCTCCTGGACAGGCTACGGCTGAAGCTTTCTTT
cdr3_length: 15
v_call: TRBV7-9
d_call: TRBD1
clone_size: -
j_call: TRBJ1-1

cdr3_aa: CASSVTGFKETQYF
cdr3_nt: TGTGCCAGCAGCGTGACAGGGTTTAAAGAGACCCAGTACTTC
cdr3_length: 14
v_call: TRBV5-6
d_call: TRBD1
clone_size: -
j_call: TRBJ2-5

cdr3_aa: CASSFRTSGRTRANEQFF
cdr3_nt: TGTGCCAGCAGTTTCCGGACTAGCGGGAGGACCCGCGCTAATGAGCAGTTCTTC
cdr3_length: 18
v_call: TRBV27
d_call: TRBD2
clone_size: -
j_call: TRBJ2-1

cdr3_aa: CASSLGKRELLHEQFF
cdr3_nt: TGTGCCAGCAGCTTGGGGAAGCGGGAGCTCCTTCATGAGCAGTTCTTC
cdr3_length: 16
v_call: TRBV7-6
d_call: TRBD2
clone_size: -
j_call: TRBJ2-1

cdr3_aa: CASSLASVGYTF
cdr3_nt: TGTGCCAGCAGCTTAGCGTCAGTTGGCTACACCTTC
cdr3_length: 12
v_call: TRBV7-2
d_call: -
clone_size: -
j_call: TRBJ1-2

cdr3_aa: CASSFRESYGYTF
cdr3_nt: TGTGCCAGCAGCTTCCGGGAGTCCTATGGCTACACCTTC
cdr3_length: 13
v_call: TRBV7-2
d_call: -
clone_size: -
j_call: TRBJ1-2

cdr3_aa: CASSLWAGVEQFF
cdr3_nt: TGTGCCAGCAGTTTATGGGCGGGGGTTGAGCAGTTCTTC
cdr3_length: 13
v_call: TRBV28
d_call: TRBD2
clone_size: -
j_call: TRBJ2-1

cdr3_aa: CASGAGEDTQYF
cdr3_nt: TGTGCCAGCGGGGCAGGAGAAGATACGCAGTATTTT
cdr3_length: 12
v_call: TRBV6-5
d_call: -
clone_size: -
j_call: TRBJ2-3

cdr3_aa: CASSLTSRAGGAFF
cdr3_nt: TGTGCCAGCTCACTTACGTCCCGGGCCGGGGGAGCTTTCTTT
cdr3_length: 14
v_call: TRBV18
d_call: -
clone_size: -
j_call: TRBJ1-1

cdr3_aa: CASSPPRGRISYEQYF
cdr3_nt: TGTGCCAGCAGCCCTCCCCGTGGTAGAATCTCCTACGAGCAGTACTTC
cdr3_length: 16
v_call: TRBV13
d_call: -
clone_size: -
j_call: TRBJ2-7

cdr3_aa: CASSQTAYGYTF
cdr3_nt: TGTGCCAGCAGCCAGACAGCCTATGGCTACACCTTC
cdr3_length: 12
v_call: TRBV9
d_call: -
clone_size: -
j_call: TRBJ1-2

cdr3_aa: CASRGVYTGELFF
cdr3_nt: TGTGCCAGCAGGGGAGTCTACACCGGGGAGCTGTTTTTT
cdr3_length: 13
v_call: TRBV9
d_call: -
clone_size: -
j_call: TRBJ2-2

cdr3_aa: CASSPKETQYF
cdr3_nt: TGTGCCAGCAGCCCAAAAGAGACCCAGTACTTC
cdr3_length: 11
v_call: TRBV16
d_call: -
clone_size: -
j_call: TRBJ2-5

cdr3_aa: CASSQDLVGGETQYF
cdr3_nt: TGCGCCAGCAGCCAAGATTTAGTCGGTGGAGAGACCCAGTACTTC
cdr3_length: 15
v_call: TRBV4-3
d_call: -
clone_size: -
j_call: TRBJ2-5

cdr3_aa: CASSMKGAGELFF
cdr3_nt: TGCGCCAGCAGCATGAAAGGGGCCGGGGAGCTGTTTTTT
cdr3_length: 13
v_call: TRBV5-1
d_call: -
clone_size: -
j_call: TRBJ2-2

cdr3_aa: CASSGTVGENEQFF
cdr3_nt: TGTGCCAGCTCCGGGACAGTGGGTGAAAATGAGCAGTTCTTC
cdr3_length: 14
v_call: TRBV18
d_call: TRBD1
clone_size: -
j_call: TRBJ2-1

cdr3_aa: CASSEIASASSNQPQHF
cdr3_nt: TGTGCCAGCAGTGAAATTGCCTCGGCTAGTAGCAATCAGCCCCAGCATTTT
cdr3_length: 17
v_call: TRBV2
d_call: -
clone_size: few
j_call: TRBJ1-5

cdr3_aa: CATSRDEEDGNEKLFF
cdr3_nt: TGTGCCACCAGCAGAGATGAGGAGGACGGAAATGAAAAACTGTTTTTT
cdr3_length: 16
v_call: TRBV15
d_call: -
clone_size: -
j_call: TRBJ1-4

cdr3_aa: CASSRDLQETQYF
cdr3_nt: TGTGCCAGCTCACGGGACTTACAAGAGACCCAGTACTTC
cdr3_length: 13
v_call: TRBV18
d_call: -
clone_size: -
j_call: TRBJ2-5

cdr3_aa: CASSYLAGGLNEQFF
cdr3_nt: TGTGCCAGCAGTTATCTAGCGGGGGGGCTCAATGAGCAGTTCTTC
cdr3_length: 15
v_call: TRBV6-5
d_call: TRBD2
clone_size: -
j_call: TRBJ2-1

cdr3_aa: CASSMNTGTEERNEKLFF
cdr3_nt: TGTGCCAGCAGCATGAATACCGGGACAGAAGAAAGAAATGAAAAACTGTTTTTT
cdr3_length: 18
v_call: TRBV21-1
d_call: -
clone_size: -
j_call: TRBJ1-4

cdr3_aa: CASSLVSGGYGYTF
cdr3_nt: TGTGCCAGCAGCTTAGTTTCAGGAGGGTATGGCTACACCTTC
cdr3_length: 14
v_call: TRBV7-2
d_call: -
clone_size: -
j_call: TRBJ1-2

cdr3_aa: CASSSLAQAPMNTEAFF
cdr3_nt: -
cdr3_length: 17
v_call: TRBV7-3
d_call: -
clone_size: -
j_call: TRBJ1-1

cdr3_aa: CASSMTGLVRTEAFF
cdr3_nt: TGTGCCAGCAGCATGACAGGATTGGTACGAACTGAAGCTTTCTTT
cdr3_length: 15
v_call: TRBV28
d_call: -
clone_size: -
j_call: TRBJ1-1

cdr3_aa: CASSQEGQSWRGYTF
cdr3_nt: TGCGCCAGCAGCCAAGAGGGACAGAGCTGGCGGGGCTACACCTTC
cdr3_length: 15
v_call: TRBV4-1
d_call: TRBD1
clone_size: -
j_call: TRBJ1-2

cdr3_aa: CASSYSDRDLNYGYTF
cdr3_nt: TGTGCCAGCAGTTACTCGGACAGGGATCTCAACTATGGCTACACCTTC
cdr3_length: 16
v_call: TRBV6-5
d_call: TRBD1
clone_size: -
j_call: TRBJ1-2

cdr3_aa: CASARWGQHQETQYF
cdr3_nt: TGTGCTAGTGCCCGGTGGGGGCAGCACCAAGAGACCCAGTACTTC
cdr3_length: 15
v_call: TRBV12-5
d_call: -
clone_size: once
j_call: TRBJ2-5

cdr3_aa: CASSPGGTELFF
cdr3_nt: TGTGCCAGCAGCCCGGGGGGTACGGAGCTGTTTTTT
cdr3_length: 12
v_call: TRBV7-3
d_call: TRBD2
clone_size: -
j_call: TRBJ2-2

cdr3_aa: CASSLVDRAELFF
cdr3_nt: TGTGCCAGCAGCTTGGTAGACAGGGCGGAACTGTTTTTT
cdr3_length: 13
v_call: TRBV5-6
d_call: TRBD1
clone_size: -
j_call: TRBJ1-4

cdr3_aa: CASSQVGGIYNEQFF
cdr3_nt: TGCGCCAGCAGCCAAGTGGGGGGGATCTACAATGAGCAGTTCTTC
cdr3_length: 15
v_call: TRBV4-3
d_call: TRBD2
clone_size: -
j_call: TRBJ2-1

cdr3_aa: CASSLGEEGNTEAFF
cdr3_nt: TGTGCCAGCAGCTTGGGGGAGGAGGGAAACACTGAAGCTTTCTTT
cdr3_length: 15
v_call: TRBV5-5
d_call: -
clone_size: few
j_call: TRBJ1-1

cdr3_aa: CASSSGLAGSYEQYF
cdr3_nt: TGCGCCAGCAGCTCGGGACTAGCGGGCTCCTACGAGCAGTACTTC
cdr3_length: 15
v_call: TRBV5-1
d_call: TRBD2
clone_size: -
j_call: TRBJ2-7

cdr3_aa: CASTLAASSSYNEQFF
cdr3_nt: TGTGCCAGCACTTTAGCGGCCTCAAGCTCCTACAATGAGCAGTTCTTC
cdr3_length: 16
v_call: TRBV2
d_call: -
clone_size: -
j_call: TRBJ2-1

cdr3_aa: CASGSTAVGSYEQYF
cdr3_nt: TGTGCCAGCGGCTCCACAGCAGTAGGCTCCTACGAGCAGTACTTC
cdr3_length: 15
v_call: TRBV2
d_call: -
clone_size: once
j_call: TRBJ2-7

cdr3_aa: CASSPQETGKGYTF
cdr3_nt: TGTGCCAGCTCACCACAGGAGACAGGCAAAGGCTACACCTTC
cdr3_length: 14
v_call: TRBV18
d_call: -
clone_size: -
j_call: TRBJ1-2

cdr3_aa: CAFQTAAVGTDTQYF
cdr3_nt: TGTGCCTTCCAGACTGCCGCTGTGGGCACAGATACGCAGTATTTT
cdr3_length: 15
v_call: TRBV5-4
d_call: -
clone_size: -
j_call: TRBJ2-3

cdr3_aa: CASSPRLGLANYPRNEQFF
cdr3_nt: TGTGCCAGCAGCCCTCGGCTAGGACTAGCGAATTACCCCAGGAATGAGCAGTTCTTC
cdr3_length: 19
v_call: TRBV4-2
d_call: TRBD2
clone_size: -
j_call: TRBJ2-1

cdr3_aa: CASSLAGGNTEAFF
cdr3_nt: TGTGCCAGCAGCTTAGCAGGGGGGAACACTGAAGCTTTCTTT
cdr3_length: 14
v_call: TRBV7-8
d_call: -
clone_size: -
j_call: TRBJ1-1

cdr3_aa: CASSPQLASLGTQYF
cdr3_nt: TGTGCCAGCAGCCCTCAACTAGCGTCCCTTGGGACCCAGTACTTC
cdr3_length: 15
v_call: TRBV28
d_call: TRBD2
clone_size: -
j_call: TRBJ2-5

cdr3_aa: CASSRSDTEAFF
cdr3_nt: TGCGCCAGCAGTAGATCGGACACTGAAGCTTTCTTT
cdr3_length: 12
v_call: TRBV5-1
d_call: -
clone_size: -
j_call: TRBJ1-1

cdr3_aa: CASSSPHSGNEKLFF
cdr3_nt: TGTGCCAGCAGTTCCCCGCACTCAGGAAATGAAAAACTGTTTTTT
cdr3_length: 15
v_call: TRBV27
d_call: -
clone_size: -
j_call: TRBJ1-4

cdr3_aa: CASSSPGHPLSANYGYTF
cdr3_nt: TGTGCCAGCAGCTCGCCGGGACATCCCCTTTCAGCTAACTATGGCTACACCTTC
cdr3_length: 18
v_call: TRBV7-2
d_call: -
clone_size: -
j_call: TRBJ1-2

cdr3_aa: CASSASGQKGNTIYF
cdr3_nt: TGTGCCAGTAGTGCCTCCGGACAGAAGGGAAACACCATATATTTT
cdr3_length: 15
v_call: TRBV19
d_call: -
clone_size: once
j_call: TRBJ1-3

cdr3_aa: CASSSTNGYEQYF
cdr3_nt: TGTGCCAGCAGCTCGACAAACGGCTACGAGCAGTACTTC
cdr3_length: 13
v_call: TRBV7-9
d_call: -
clone_size: -
j_call: TRBJ2-7

cdr3_aa: CASSREGLGETQYF
cdr3_nt: TGTGCCAGCAGCCGGGAGGGGCTTGGAGAGACCCAGTACTTC
cdr3_length: 14
v_call: TRBV7-2
d_call: TRBD2
clone_size: -
j_call: TRBJ2-5

cdr3_aa: CASSILHGGEQYF
cdr3_nt: TGTGCCAGTAGTATCCTCCACGGGGGCGAGCAGTACTTC
cdr3_length: 13
v_call: TRBV19
d_call: -
clone_size: -
j_call: TRBJ2-7